These T cell receptor beta chains were read from a single sample in a study of cytomegalovirus exposure and HLA in healthy donors. The table came from immunoSEQ multiplex PCR; TCRdb's copy has only in-frame clones and leaves some out. The table lists 300,000 to 400,000 clones, over 75% of them singletons. Sequencing was done on a sample of PBMCs. These receptors were collected from a man aged 25 to 40 in good health and CMV-seronegative. Both conserved end residues are part of each CDR3. Each record gives: V gene, D gene, J gene, clone size, CDR3 length, CDR3 DNA, CDR3 protein. D genes are given only for firm matches. Only some rows state a clone size, as once, few, many or a class for expanded clones.

v_gene: TRBV27
d_gene: NA
j_gene: TRBJ1-1
abundance: NA
len: 13
CDR3nt: TGTGCCAGCAGCCTCTCAGTGAACACTGAAGCTTTCTTT
CDR3aa: CASSLSVNTEAFF

v_gene: TRBV4-1
d_gene: NA
j_gene: TRBJ2-7
abundance: NA
len: 15
CDR3nt: TGCGCCAGCAGCCTCGACCCGCGCCTAGGCTACGAGCAGTACTTC
CDR3aa: CASSLDPRLGYEQYF

v_gene: TRBV5-4
d_gene: NA
j_gene: TRBJ2-7
abundance: NA
len: 12
CDR3nt: TGTGCCAGCAGCTCGGGTGTCTACGAACAGTACTTC
CDR3aa: CASSSGVYEQYF

v_gene: TRBV30
d_gene: NA
j_gene: TRBJ2-7
abundance: few
len: 13
CDR3nt: TGTGCCTGGAGTGGTGGACAGCTCTACGAGCAGTACTTC
CDR3aa: CAWSGGQLYEQYF

v_gene: TRBV4-1
d_gene: TRBD2
j_gene: TRBJ2-1
abundance: NA
len: 15
CDR3nt: TGCGCCAGCAGCCATGGCGGGGGGACCTACAATGAGCAGTTCTTC
CDR3aa: CASSHGGGTYNEQFF

v_gene: TRBV30
d_gene: NA
j_gene: TRBJ2-1
abundance: NA
len: 15
CDR3nt: TGTGCCTGGAGTGAGGGAGGGGGGGCCGGCAATGAGCAGTTCTTC
CDR3aa: CAWSEGGGAGNEQFF

v_gene: TRBV9
d_gene: TRBD1
j_gene: TRBJ1-4
abundance: NA
len: 17
CDR3nt: TGTGCCAGCTCGACAGGGACCGACCCGAGTTATAATGAAAAACTGTTTTTT
CDR3aa: CASSTGTDPSYNEKLFF

v_gene: TRBV14
d_gene: NA
j_gene: TRBJ1-2
abundance: NA
len: 15
CDR3nt: TGTGCCAGCAGCCAAGATCCGTACAGAAACTATGGCTACACCTTC
CDR3aa: CASSQDPYRNYGYTF

v_gene: TRBV2
d_gene: NA
j_gene: TRBJ2-3
abundance: NA
len: 13
CDR3nt: TGTGCCAGCAGGCACAGGGAAACAGATACGCAGTATTTT
CDR3aa: CASRHRETDTQYF

v_gene: TRBV7-9
d_gene: NA
j_gene: TRBJ2-1
abundance: NA
len: 11
CDR3nt: TGTGCCAGCAGGGGGGGTAATGAGCAGTTCTTC
CDR3aa: CASRGGNEQFF

v_gene: TRBV10-2
d_gene: NA
j_gene: TRBJ1-5
abundance: NA
len: 13
CDR3nt: TGCGCCAGCAGTTTGCAGAGCGGTCAGCCCCAGCATTTT
CDR3aa: CASSLQSGQPQHF

v_gene: TRBV27
d_gene: TRBD2
j_gene: TRBJ2-7
abundance: NA
len: 16
CDR3nt: TGTGCCAGCAGTTTAAAGACTAGCGGGGGTCACTACGAGCAGTACTTC
CDR3aa: CASSLKTSGGHYEQYF

v_gene: TRBV6-6
d_gene: NA
j_gene: TRBJ2-6
abundance: NA
len: 15
CDR3nt: TGTGCCAGCAGTTTCCCCGGCTCTGGGGCCAACGTCCTGACTTTC
CDR3aa: CASSFPGSGANVLTF

v_gene: TRBV4-1
d_gene: NA
j_gene: TRBJ1-3
abundance: NA
len: 18
CDR3nt: TGCGCCAGCAGCCAAGATGGGCTGGGGGGTTACTCTGGAAACACCATATATTTT
CDR3aa: CASSQDGLGGYSGNTIYF

v_gene: TRBV27
d_gene: NA
j_gene: TRBJ1-1
abundance: NA
len: 15
CDR3nt: TGTGCCAGCAGTTTATCGAGGGCGGCGGTGACTGAAGCTTTCTTT
CDR3aa: CASSLSRAAVTEAFF

v_gene: TRBV6-5
d_gene: NA
j_gene: TRBJ1-2
abundance: NA
len: 12
CDR3nt: TGTGCCAGCAGAAACTCCAGGGGTGGCTACACCTTC
CDR3aa: CASRNSRGGYTF

v_gene: TRBV11-2
d_gene: NA
j_gene: TRBJ1-2
abundance: NA
len: 16
CDR3nt: TGTGCCAGCAGCTTGACCCGGGGCAGGGGAGACTATGGCTACACCTTC
CDR3aa: CASSLTRGRGDYGYTF

v_gene: TRBV5-1
d_gene: TRBD2
j_gene: TRBJ2-5
abundance: NA
len: 20
CDR3nt: TGCGCCAGCAGCTTACCCCCCCCATCTAGCGGGGGGGTTCGCCAAGAGACCCAGTACTTC
CDR3aa: CASSLPPPSSGGVRQETQYF

v_gene: TRBV7-2
d_gene: TRBD1
j_gene: TRBJ2-7
abundance: few
len: 16
CDR3nt: TGTGCCAGCAGCATTCCCCCGGACAGGGCCTCCTACGAGCAGTACTTC
CDR3aa: CASSIPPDRASYEQYF

v_gene: TRBV7-9
d_gene: TRBD2
j_gene: TRBJ2-3
abundance: NA
len: 14
CDR3nt: TGTGCCAGTGATCGGGCGGGGGGGCCAGATACGCAGTATTTT
CDR3aa: CASDRAGGPDTQYF

v_gene: TRBV18
d_gene: TRBD2
j_gene: TRBJ2-7
abundance: NA
len: 14
CDR3nt: TGTGCCAGCTCACCAACGGGGGGATCCTACGAGCAGTACTTC
CDR3aa: CASSPTGGSYEQYF

v_gene: TRBV7-7
d_gene: NA
j_gene: TRBJ2-2
abundance: NA
len: 14
CDR3nt: TGTGCCAGCAGCCGGTACAGGGACACCGGGGAGCTGTTTTTT
CDR3aa: CASSRYRDTGELFF

v_gene: TRBV11-2
d_gene: TRBD1
j_gene: TRBJ1-4
abundance: NA
len: 15
CDR3nt: TGTGCCAGCAGCTTAGCCGGGACAGGACGTGAAAAACTGTTTTTT
CDR3aa: CASSLAGTGREKLFF

v_gene: TRBV6-6
d_gene: NA
j_gene: TRBJ2-2
abundance: NA
len: 14
CDR3nt: TGTGCCAGCAGACTGGACACGAACACCGGGGAGCTGTTTTTT
CDR3aa: CASRLDTNTGELFF

v_gene: TRBV5-5
d_gene: NA
j_gene: TRBJ1-2
abundance: few
len: 11
CDR3nt: TGTGCCAGCAGCACGAGGACAGGCTACACCTTC
CDR3aa: CASSTRTGYTF

v_gene: TRBV11-1
d_gene: NA
j_gene: TRBJ1-1
abundance: NA
len: 17
CDR3nt: TGTGCCAGCAGCCCCCAATTGGACAGATATTTGAACACTGAAGCTTTCTTT
CDR3aa: CASSPQLDRYLNTEAFF

v_gene: TRBV30
d_gene: NA
j_gene: TRBJ1-6
abundance: NA
len: 16
CDR3nt: TGTGCCTGGAGTTCCCCCAGGGGCTCCTATAATTCACCCCTCCACTTT
CDR3aa: CAWSSPRGSYNSPLHF

v_gene: TRBV7-2
d_gene: TRBD1
j_gene: TRBJ1-1
abundance: NA
len: 15
CDR3nt: TGTGCCAGCAGCTTAGGCAGGGGGCTGGCCACTGAAGCTTTCTTT
CDR3aa: CASSLGRGLATEAFF

v_gene: TRBV7-2
d_gene: NA
j_gene: TRBJ2-7
abundance: few
len: 12
CDR3nt: TGTGCCAGCAGCTCGGTCGGCTACGAGCAGTACTTC
CDR3aa: CASSSVGYEQYF

v_gene: TRBV10-3
d_gene: TRBD1
j_gene: TRBJ1-3
abundance: few
len: 15
CDR3nt: TGTGCCATCAGCTTGGGACAGCCCTCTGGAAACACCATATATTTT
CDR3aa: CAISLGQPSGNTIYF

v_gene: TRBV9
d_gene: NA
j_gene: TRBJ1-1
abundance: NA
len: 16
CDR3nt: TGTGCCAGCAGCCCCCAGGTGCGGGGGTCGAACACTGAAGCTTTCTTT
CDR3aa: CASSPQVRGSNTEAFF

v_gene: TRBV6-5
d_gene: TRBD1
j_gene: TRBJ2-7
abundance: NA
len: 12
CDR3nt: TGTGCCAGCAGTATCAGACAGGGACAGCAGTACTTC
CDR3aa: CASSIRQGQQYF

v_gene: TRBV7-9
d_gene: NA
j_gene: TRBJ1-1
abundance: NA
len: 12
CDR3nt: TGTGCCAGCAGCCGGGGGGGATCTGAAGCTTTCTTT
CDR3aa: CASSRGGSEAFF

v_gene: TRBV19
d_gene: NA
j_gene: TRBJ1-4
abundance: NA
len: 16
CDR3nt: TGTGCCAGTAGTATAGGGCAGGTTCAGGCTAATGAAAAACTGTTTTTT
CDR3aa: CASSIGQVQANEKLFF

v_gene: TRBV5-4
d_gene: NA
j_gene: TRBJ2-3
abundance: once
len: 14
CDR3nt: TGTGCCAGCAGCTCGGGGGAGACTTCTTATACGCAGTATTTT
CDR3aa: CASSSGETSYTQYF

v_gene: TRBV7-2
d_gene: TRBD1
j_gene: TRBJ2-1
abundance: NA
len: 19
CDR3nt: TGTGCCAGCAGCGGCCGAACCGGGACAGGGTCGGGAGATTACAATGAGCAGTTCTTC
CDR3aa: CASSGRTGTGSGDYNEQFF

v_gene: TRBV5-1
d_gene: NA
j_gene: TRBJ2-7
abundance: NA
len: 15
CDR3nt: TGCGCCAGCAGCAACTCAGGGATGTCCTCCTACGAGCAGTACTTC
CDR3aa: CASSNSGMSSYEQYF

v_gene: TRBV15
d_gene: NA
j_gene: TRBJ1-2
abundance: NA
len: 17
CDR3nt: TGTGCCACCAGCAGAGTAATAAGGCAGCCGACTGGCTATGGCTACACCTTC
CDR3aa: CATSRVIRQPTGYGYTF

v_gene: TRBV25-1
d_gene: NA
j_gene: TRBJ1-1
abundance: NA
len: 15
CDR3nt: TGTGCCAGCAGTGAAGAGGGGGGGCTGAACACTGAAGCTTTCTTT
CDR3aa: CASSEEGGLNTEAFF

v_gene: TRBV4-1
d_gene: TRBD2
j_gene: TRBJ2-1
abundance: NA
len: 18
CDR3nt: TGCGCCAGCAGCCAAGATAAGGGAGTGGCTAGCGGGGGAAATGAGCAGTTCTTC
CDR3aa: CASSQDKGVASGGNEQFF

v_gene: TRBV6-5
d_gene: NA
j_gene: TRBJ2-7
abundance: few
len: 15
CDR3nt: TGTGCCAGCAGCTCCGGACAGACAAGACGGGGCGAGCAGTACTTC
CDR3aa: CASSSGQTRRGEQYF

v_gene: TRBV5-8
d_gene: NA
j_gene: TRBJ2-3
abundance: few
len: 14
CDR3nt: TGTGCCAGCAGCTTGTGGGGGGGCACAGATACGCAGTATTTT
CDR3aa: CASSLWGGTDTQYF

v_gene: TRBV12-5
d_gene: NA
j_gene: TRBJ2-7
abundance: NA
len: 15
CDR3nt: TGTGCTAGTGGTTTGGTAGGGGGTTTCTCCTACGAGCAGTACTTC
CDR3aa: CASGLVGGFSYEQYF

v_gene: TRBV30
d_gene: TRBD1
j_gene: TRBJ1-2
abundance: NA
len: 15
CDR3nt: TGTGCCTGGAGTGCGGGACAGGGGGCGTACTATGGCTACACCTTC
CDR3aa: CAWSAGQGAYYGYTF

v_gene: TRBV6-5
d_gene: NA
j_gene: TRBJ1-1
abundance: NA
len: 14
CDR3nt: TGTGCCAGCAGTCACCAGGGAGGTCACACTGAAGCTTTCTTT
CDR3aa: CASSHQGGHTEAFF

v_gene: TRBV6-1
d_gene: NA
j_gene: TRBJ1-4
abundance: NA
len: 12
CDR3nt: TGTGCCAGCAGTGAAAAGGGGGAAAAACTGTTTTTT
CDR3aa: CASSEKGEKLFF

v_gene: TRBV5-1
d_gene: NA
j_gene: TRBJ2-3
abundance: NA
len: 12
CDR3nt: TGCGCCAGCAGCTTGAGGGGAGATACGCAGTATTTT
CDR3aa: CASSLRGDTQYF

v_gene: TRBV4-3
d_gene: TRBD1
j_gene: TRBJ2-7
abundance: few
len: 15
CDR3nt: TGCGCCAGCAGCCAACAGAGGACAGGGGGCTACGAGCAGTACTTC
CDR3aa: CASSQQRTGGYEQYF

v_gene: TRBV15
d_gene: NA
j_gene: TRBJ2-7
abundance: once
len: 13
CDR3nt: TGTGCCACCAGCGGGACAACAGTCTACGAGCAGTACTTC
CDR3aa: CATSGTTVYEQYF

v_gene: TRBV11-2
d_gene: TRBD2
j_gene: TRBJ2-1
abundance: NA
len: 15
CDR3nt: TGTGCCAGCAGCTTAGAGCTAGCGGGTCTTAATGAGCAGTTCTTC
CDR3aa: CASSLELAGLNEQFF

v_gene: TRBV6-5
d_gene: TRBD1
j_gene: TRBJ1-2
abundance: NA
len: 14
CDR3nt: TGTGCCAGCAGTTACACAGGGGGCAGCTATGGCTACACCTTC
CDR3aa: CASSYTGGSYGYTF